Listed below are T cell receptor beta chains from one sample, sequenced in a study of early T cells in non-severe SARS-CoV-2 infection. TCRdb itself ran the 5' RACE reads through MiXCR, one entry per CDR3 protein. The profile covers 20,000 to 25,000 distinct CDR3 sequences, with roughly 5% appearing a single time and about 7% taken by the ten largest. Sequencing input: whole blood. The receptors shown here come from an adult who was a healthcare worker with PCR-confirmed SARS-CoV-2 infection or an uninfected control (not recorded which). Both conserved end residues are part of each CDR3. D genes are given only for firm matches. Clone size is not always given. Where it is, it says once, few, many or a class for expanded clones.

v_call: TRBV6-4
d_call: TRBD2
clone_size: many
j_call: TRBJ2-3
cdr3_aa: CASSETSGGTDTQYF
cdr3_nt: TGTGCCAGCAGTGAGACTAGCGGGGGCACAGATACGCAGTATTTT

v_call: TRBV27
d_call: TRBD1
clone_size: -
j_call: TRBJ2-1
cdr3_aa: CASSLWDSPYNEQFF
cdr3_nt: TGTGCCAGCAGTTTATGGGACAGCCCCTACAATGAGCAGTTCTTC

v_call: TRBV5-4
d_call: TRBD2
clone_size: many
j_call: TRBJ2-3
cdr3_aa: CASSSTSGSGTDTQYF
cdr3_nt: TGTGCCAGCAGCTCGACTAGCGGGAGTGGCACAGATACGCAGTATTTT

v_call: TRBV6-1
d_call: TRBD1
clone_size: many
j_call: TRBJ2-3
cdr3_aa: CASSGQGATDTQYF
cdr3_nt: TGTGCCAGCAGCGGACAGGGGGCAACAGATACGCAGTATTTT

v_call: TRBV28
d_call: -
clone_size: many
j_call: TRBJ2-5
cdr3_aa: CASGRQQETQYF
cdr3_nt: TGTGCCAGCGGGAGGCAACAAGAGACCCAGTACTTC

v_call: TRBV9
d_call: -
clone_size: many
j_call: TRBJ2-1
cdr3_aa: CASSIGRGWDEQFF
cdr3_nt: TGTGCCAGCAGCATCGGACGGGGTTGGGATGAGCAGTTCTTC

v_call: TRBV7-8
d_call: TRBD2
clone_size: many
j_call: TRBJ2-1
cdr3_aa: CASSLRTSGSRNEQFF
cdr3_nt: TGTGCCAGCAGCTTACGGACTAGCGGGAGTCGGAATGAGCAGTTCTTC

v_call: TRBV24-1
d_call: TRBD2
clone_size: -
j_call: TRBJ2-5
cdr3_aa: CATSDSRAGGVQETQYF
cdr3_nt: TGTGCCACCAGTGATTCGCGAGCGGGAGGAGTCCAAGAGACCCAGTACTTC

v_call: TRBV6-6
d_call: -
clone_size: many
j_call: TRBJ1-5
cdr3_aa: CASCQGMYSNQPQHF
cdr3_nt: TGTGCCAGCTGTCAGGGAATGTATAGCAATCAGCCCCAGCATTTT

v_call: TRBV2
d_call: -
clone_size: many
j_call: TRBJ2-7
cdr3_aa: CASSKGSYEQYF
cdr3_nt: TGTGCCAGCAGTAAGGGGTCGTACGAGCAGTACTTC

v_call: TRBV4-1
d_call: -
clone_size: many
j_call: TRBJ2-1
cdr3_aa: CASSQESKSSYNEQFF
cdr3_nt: TGCGCCAGCAGCCAAGAGTCGAAGAGCTCCTACAATGAGCAGTTCTTC

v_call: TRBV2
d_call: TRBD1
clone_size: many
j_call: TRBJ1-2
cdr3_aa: CARRQGGGYGYTF
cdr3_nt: TGTGCCAGAAGACAGGGTGGGGGCTATGGCTACACCTTC

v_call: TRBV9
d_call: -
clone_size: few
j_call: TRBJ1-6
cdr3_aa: CASSGTGGPSSYNSPLHF
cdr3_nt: TGTGCCAGCAGCGGCACGGGGGGCCCGAGCTCCTATAATTCACCCCTCCACTTT

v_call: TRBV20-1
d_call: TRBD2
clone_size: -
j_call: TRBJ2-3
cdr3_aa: CSAPVPPGGGATDTQYF
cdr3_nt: TGCAGTGCTCCCGTTCCACCAGGCGGGGGGGCGACAGATACGCAGTATTTT

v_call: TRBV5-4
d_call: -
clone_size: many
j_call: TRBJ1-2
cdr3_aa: CASSLEGRGYGYTF
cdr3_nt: TGTGCCAGCAGCTTGGAAGGCAGGGGCTATGGCTACACCTTC

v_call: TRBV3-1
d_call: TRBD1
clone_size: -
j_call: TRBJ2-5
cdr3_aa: CASSHPGQGEETQYF
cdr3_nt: TGTGCCAGCAGCCACCCGGGACAGGGAGAAGAGACCCAGTACTTC

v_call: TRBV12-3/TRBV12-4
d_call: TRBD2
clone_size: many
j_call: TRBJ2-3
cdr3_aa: CASTKGLAGTDTQYF
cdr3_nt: TGTGCCAGCACCAAGGGGCTAGCGGGAACAGATACGCAGTATTTT

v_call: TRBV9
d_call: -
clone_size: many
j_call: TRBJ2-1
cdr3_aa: CASSFRPGRPQFF
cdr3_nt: TGTGCCAGCAGCTTTCGACCGGGGAGGCCGCAGTTCTTC

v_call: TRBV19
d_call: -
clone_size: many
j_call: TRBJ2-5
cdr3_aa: CASSIDRGQTQYF
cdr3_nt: TGTGCCAGTAGTATAGATAGGGGTCAGACCCAGTACTTC

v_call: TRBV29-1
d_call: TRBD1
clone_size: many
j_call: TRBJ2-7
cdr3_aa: CSGGTGDYEQYF
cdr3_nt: TGCAGCGGGGGGACAGGGGACTACGAGCAGTACTTC

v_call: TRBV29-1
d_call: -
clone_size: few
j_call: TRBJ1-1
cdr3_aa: CSVERGMNTEAFF
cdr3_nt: TGCAGCGTTGAGAGGGGAATGAACACTGAAGCTTTCTTT

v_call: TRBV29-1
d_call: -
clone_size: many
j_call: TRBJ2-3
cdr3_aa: CSVQNWGGASDTQYF
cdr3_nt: TGCAGCGTTCAGAATTGGGGGGGCGCCTCAGATACGCAGTATTTT

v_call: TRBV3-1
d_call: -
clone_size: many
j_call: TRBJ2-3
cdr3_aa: CASSPIGSSTDTQYF
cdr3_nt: TGTGCCAGCAGCCCGATAGGGTCTAGCACAGATACGCAGTATTTT

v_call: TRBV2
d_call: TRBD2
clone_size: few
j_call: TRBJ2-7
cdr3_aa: CASTGGEQYF
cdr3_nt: TGTGCCAGCACGGGGGGCGAGCAGTACTTC

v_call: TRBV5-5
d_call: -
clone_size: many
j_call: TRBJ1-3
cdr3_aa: CASSLDSPARSSGNTIYF
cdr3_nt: TGTGCCAGCAGCTTGGATTCCCCGGCCAGGAGCTCTGGAAACACCATATATTTT

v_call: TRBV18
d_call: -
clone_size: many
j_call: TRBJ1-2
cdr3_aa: CASSLDYGYTF
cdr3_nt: TGTGCCAGCTCACTTGACTATGGCTACACCTTC

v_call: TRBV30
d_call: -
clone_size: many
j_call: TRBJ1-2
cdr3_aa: CAWSPTHANYGYTF
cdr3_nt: TGTGCCTGGAGTCCGACCCACGCTAACTATGGCTACACCTTC

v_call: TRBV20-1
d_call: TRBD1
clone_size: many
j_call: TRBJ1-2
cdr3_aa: CSARTGDHGYTF
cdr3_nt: TGCAGTGCTAGAACAGGGGATCATGGCTACACCTTC

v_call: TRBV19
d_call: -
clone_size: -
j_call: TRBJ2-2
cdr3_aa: CASSRGVNTGELFF
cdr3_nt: TGTGCCAGTAGTAGAGGGGTCAACACCGGGGAGCTGTTTTTT

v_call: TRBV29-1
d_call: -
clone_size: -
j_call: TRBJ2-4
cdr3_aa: CSVEVPRAKNIQYF
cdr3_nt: TGCAGCGTTGAAGTCCCCAGGGCCAAAAACATTCAGTACTTC

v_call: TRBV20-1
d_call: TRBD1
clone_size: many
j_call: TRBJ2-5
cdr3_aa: CSASYNRGQVRETQYF
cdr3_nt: TGCAGTGCTAGTTATAACAGGGGACAAGTAAGGGAGACCCAGTACTTC

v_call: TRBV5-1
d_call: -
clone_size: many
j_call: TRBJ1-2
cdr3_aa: CASSLAGLKYGYTF
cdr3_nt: TGCGCCAGCAGCTTGGCAGGGCTGAAATATGGCTACACCTTC

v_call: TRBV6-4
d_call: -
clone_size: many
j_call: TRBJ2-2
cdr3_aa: CASRDTNTGELFF
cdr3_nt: TGTGCCAGCCGGGACACGAACACCGGGGAGCTGTTTTTT

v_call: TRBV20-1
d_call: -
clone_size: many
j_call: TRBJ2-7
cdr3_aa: CSAPHSYEQYF
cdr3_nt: TGCAGTGCTCCCCATTCCTACGAGCAGTACTTC

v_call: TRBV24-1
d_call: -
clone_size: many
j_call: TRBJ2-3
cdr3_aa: CATGQRYTDTQYF
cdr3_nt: TGTGCCACCGGTCAGAGATACACAGATACGCAGTATTTT

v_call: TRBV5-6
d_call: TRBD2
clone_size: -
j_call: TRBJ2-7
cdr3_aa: CASRASGGVYEQYF
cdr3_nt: TGTGCCAGCCGTGCTAGCGGGGGGGTTTACGAGCAGTACTTC

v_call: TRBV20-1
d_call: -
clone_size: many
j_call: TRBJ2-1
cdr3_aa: CSAPGDRWGHNEQFF
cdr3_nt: TGCAGTGCTCCTGGGGATAGATGGGGGCACAATGAGCAGTTCTTC

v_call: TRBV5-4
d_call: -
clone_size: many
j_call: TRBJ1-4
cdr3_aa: CASSLGAGLVGEKLFF
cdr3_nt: TGTGCCAGCAGCCTGGGGGCAGGGTTGGTCGGTGAAAAACTGTTTTTT

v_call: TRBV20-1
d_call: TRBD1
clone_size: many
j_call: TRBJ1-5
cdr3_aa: CSARVSGRGAQPQHF
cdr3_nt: TGCAGTGCTAGAGTTTCGGGCAGGGGGGCTCAGCCCCAGCATTTT

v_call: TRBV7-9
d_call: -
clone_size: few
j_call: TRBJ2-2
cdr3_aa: CASSLKQGNTGELFF
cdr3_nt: TGTGCCAGCAGCTTAAAACAGGGGAACACCGGGGAGCTGTTTTTT

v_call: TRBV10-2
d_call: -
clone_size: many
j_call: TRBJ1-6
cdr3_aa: CASSEWARADSPLHF
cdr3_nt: TGCGCCAGCAGTGAGTGGGCCCGAGCGGATTCACCCCTCCACTTT

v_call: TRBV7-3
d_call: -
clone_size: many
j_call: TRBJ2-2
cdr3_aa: CASSLQRTGELFF
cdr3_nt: TGTGCCAGCAGCTTACAGCGCACCGGGGAGCTGTTTTTT

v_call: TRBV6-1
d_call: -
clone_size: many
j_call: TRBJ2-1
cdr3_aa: CASRDYTTYNEQFF
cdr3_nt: TGTGCCAGCAGGGACTACACTACCTACAATGAGCAGTTCTTC

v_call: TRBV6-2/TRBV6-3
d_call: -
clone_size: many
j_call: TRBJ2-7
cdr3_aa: CASNDRAGGYEQYF
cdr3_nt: TGTGCCAGCAACGACAGGGCCGGAGGGTACGAGCAGTACTTC

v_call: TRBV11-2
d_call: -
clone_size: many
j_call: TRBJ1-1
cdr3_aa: CASSLVGGSTEAFF
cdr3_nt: TGTGCCAGCAGCTTAGTGGGGGGAAGCACTGAAGCTTTCTTT

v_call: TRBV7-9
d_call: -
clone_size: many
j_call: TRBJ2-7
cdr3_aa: CASSLVTAGDDYEQYF
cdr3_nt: TGTGCCAGCAGCTTAGTCACGGCAGGGGACGACTACGAGCAGTACTTC

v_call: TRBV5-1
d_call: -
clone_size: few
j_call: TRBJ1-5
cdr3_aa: CASSLSSHSNQPQHF
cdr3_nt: TGCGCCAGCAGCTTAAGCAGTCATAGCAATCAGCCCCAGCATTTT

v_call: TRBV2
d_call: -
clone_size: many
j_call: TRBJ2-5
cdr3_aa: CASRYGTTSKETQYF
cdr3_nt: TGTGCCAGCAGATACGGGACAACTTCTAAAGAGACCCAGTACTTC

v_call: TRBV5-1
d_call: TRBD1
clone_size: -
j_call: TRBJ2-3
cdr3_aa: CASSPGQTTDTQYF
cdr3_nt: TGCGCCAGCAGCCCGGGACAGACCACAGATACGCAGTATTTT